This TCR beta chain was sequenced for a study of shared clonotypes between healthy human individuals (dated by TCRdb to the early 2020s). Describing the broader study: The cohort comprised a couple of women and a few men aged 18 to 49 years. Per donor, three plates each were used for CD4 naive and CD4 memory, two for CD8 naive, and one for CD8 memory. To estimate repertoire size and how much clonotype sharing occurs between individuals, the study deeply sequenced the blood TCR repertoires of about five healthy adults. Libraries were prepared and TCR repertoires were sequenced by different laboratories using diverse techniques, in order to increase sequencing depth and limit assay-specific biases. Leukapheresis yielded between about 0.85 and 10 billion PBMCs per donor. Paper-wide results and their limitations: Compared with non-shared clonotypes, the clonotypes found in all four sorted-subset donors had higher generation probabilities. The small number of donors limited the genetic and exposure-history diversity represented. Only blood was sampled, and tissue TCR repertoires likely differ from those in blood. Based on pairwise subsampling, the degree of clonotype sharing among donors was expected to be affected by sequencing depth. Larger estimated clonotype richness was generally found for naive subsets than for memory subsets. Across several donors, 5% to 6% of naive CD4, 3% to 4% of naive CD8, 2% to 2.5% of memory CD4, and 0.4% to 0.45% of memory CD8 clonotypes were shared. Incomplete sequencing was indicated by rarefaction of sorted-subset datasets, despite the large sequencing depth.

Using the deep immunoSEQ assay, TCR CDR3 regions were amplified from genomic DNA by multiplex PCR. Genomic DNA extracted from each cell subset was distributed evenly over all wells of several immunoSEQ 96-well plates, and each plate served as one replicate. For sorted subsets, around 0.2 ug of genomic DNA, equivalent to some 30,000 T cell genomes, went into each replicate PCR. The purified libraries were quantified using a Qubit 3.0 fluorometer, sized with a Bioanalyzer 2100, and then quantified again using the KAPA Library Quantification kit. Each immunoSEQ 96-well plate was sequenced on its own single-read 150-cycle Illumina NextSeq 550 flow cell. The published analysis was carried out like this. Because the immunoSEQ output held only junctional sequences and lacked quality scores, the filtering could not match the filtering applied to full-length reads. To assign V/J genes and CDR3, sequences were annotated using PyIR, a Python wrapper for IgBLAST v1.9, with IMGT germline references. Any read was removed if the V/J assignment was weak (E-value above 1e-6), the CDR3 was missing, or the read contained stop codons, out-of-frame junctions, or ambiguous translated residues. V3J clonotypes were defined as sequences sharing an identical inferred V gene, J gene, and CDR3 amino acid sequence. Percentage overlap between repertoires was calculated by dividing the number of shared unique clonotypes by the size of the smaller repertoire. RTK rarefaction, the Chao1 estimator, and Recon v2.1 estimates of unobserved clonotypes were used to assess repertoire richness. OLGA was used to compute generation probabilities for all TCRbeta clonotypes that the gDNA method yielded from a handful of donors. The table was pulled from immuneACCESS by TCRdb, which kept in-frame rearrangements only. Such tables lose some clones; where checked, under half of the loss comes from unresolved V genes, and the rest has no known cause. The V and J calls and clone size were taken over from that table, and D and trimming were inferred from the DNA. The sample has roughly 1,500,000 clones on record, approximately 98.5% of them singletons. The ten largest clones add up to roughly 0.35% of the sample.

There are 10 amino acids in the CDR3, from cysteine to phenylalanine inclusive. Only the CDR3 region is kept as DNA, spanning 30 bases read in frame from base 1. CDR1 DFQATT and CDR2 SNEGSKA were looked up in the germline V gene (reference sequence). The donors were healthy, HIV-negative adults with no recently reported acute infections or vaccinations. Every donor was a Caucasian adult living in Nashville, Tennessee, USA. CD4+ T cells were enriched by magnetic negative selection; naive cells were then positively selected on CD45RA, and the negative fraction formed the memory subset. After blood collection by leukapheresis, PBMCs were isolated using Ficoll-Histopaque density gradient centrifugation and then cryopreserved in the vapor phase of liquid nitrogen. Analytical flow cytometry was used to check the purity and quantity of every magnetically sorted T cell population. From each sorted fraction, genomic DNA was isolated and quantified by UV absorbance on a Nanodrop 2000c.

Note on this clone: This receptor's antigen is unknown. Germline and junction disagree at one end, which may indicate a read error.

The sequenced material came from naive CD4+ T cells sorted from blood. The cell subset or site label for this specimen denotes: CD45RA+ positively selected. The receptor's source is a young man in good health. The V and J genes are TRBV20-1 and TRBJ2-7, and 11 junctional nucleotides match TRBD1. CDR3 loop: CSASGTGGTF. The DNA sequence is given as TGCAGTGCTAGCGGGACAGGGGGTACCTTC.